Detailed here is one T cell receptor beta chain. Libraries were prepared by immunoSEQ multiplex PCR; TCRdb keeps only in-frame clonotypes and omits some of them. The sample comprises about 100,000 clones, approximately 96% of which are singletons, and about 0.24% rests with the top ten. The data were taken from a study of technical replicates of blood from several donors. Trimming shortened V by 9 bases and J by 5 bases, and 10 bases separated the two germline ends. Germline V CDR1 and CDR2: MDHEN, SYDVKM. The CDR3 loop spans 11 amino acids. Sequenced sample: T cells isolated from PBMCs. The receptor was derived from a human donor in good health. The rearrangement uses TRBV28 and TRBJ2-5; D remains ambiguous. This CDR3 is CASSIGETQYF. CDR3 DNA: TGTGCCAGTTCAATCGGGGAGACCCAGTACTTC.